Presented here are 8 T cell receptor beta chains from one specimen sequenced in a study of T cell changes during pregnancy in multiple sclerosis. Sequencing used immunoSEQ multiplex PCR; TCRdb keeps in-frame clones, though not all of them. This sample has under 60,000 clones; approximately 94% occur once, and the top ten carry around 0.31%. The sequenced sample was CD4+ T cells from peripheral blood mononuclear cells, obtained in the third trimester of pregnancy. All receptors derive from a female donor with multiple sclerosis, enrolled in a pregnancy study.

As for this clone: One junction end does not reproduce the germline sequence, and a read error may be involved. This rearrangement joins TRBV10-2 to TRBJ1-2; possible D gene TRBD1, 6 bases. The V gene's germline CDR1 is WSHSY and CDR2 SAAADI. The CDR3 is 14 residues long. The CDR3 protein is CASREIQGFHGCTF. The CDR3 nucleotides are TGCGCCAGCAGGGAAATACAGGGATTTCATGGCTGCACCTTC.

The genes are TRBV5-1 and TRBJ2-5; 7 positions agree with TRBD2. Germline assignment: CDR1 SGHRS and CDR2 YFSETQ. This CDR3 is built from 16 residues. The V and J ends lost 0 bases and 3 bases, in that order; junction bases with no gene match: 8. The CDR3 spells CASSLGTFGTKETQYF. The CDR3 coding sequence is TGCGCCAGCAGCTTGGGGACATTCGGGACTAAAGAGACCCAGTACTTC.

The V gene is TRBV6-5, the J gene TRBJ1-2; 8 nucleotides align to TRBD1. The V gene's germline CDR1 is MNHEY and CDR2 SVGAGI. The V segment lost 6 bases and the J segment 3 bases; nucleotides outside the gene matches: 6. This CDR3 is built from 14 residues. For the CDR3, the DNA is TGTGCCAGCAGGTCAGGGGGCGTAGACTATGGCTACACCTTC. Protein product: CASRSGGVDYGYTF.

This rearrangement joins TRBV19 to TRBJ2-3; 8 positions match TRBD2. Germline V gene sequence: CDR1 LNHDA, CDR2 SQIVND (reference sequence). V lost 1 base and J lost 6; bases outside the gene matches: 6. This CDR3 contains 15 residues. The CDR3 loop is CASSIGAGDADTQYF. The CDR3 DNA follows: TGTGCCAGTAGTATAGGAGCGGGAGATGCCGATACGCAGTATTTT.

The chain is built from TRBV30 and TRBJ2-1; 12 bases match TRBD2. Germline CDR1 reads GTSNPN; CDR2 reads SVGIG (reference sequence). The CDR3 spans 16 residues. Trimming at V came to 2 bases and at J to 8 bases, leaving 10 bases not matched to a gene. This chain's CDR3 is CAWSLGLAGRVHEQFF. In DNA, the CDR3 is TGTGCCTGGAGTTTAGGACTAGCGGGACGGGTTCATGAGCAGTTCTTC.

V gene TRBV5-1 combines with J gene TRBJ2-3, with D unresolved. The CDR3 extends over 12 amino acids. V lost 7 bases, J lost 1 base, and 7 bases lay in between. Germline lookup yields CDR1 SGHRS and CDR2 YFSETQ. The CDR3 DNA follows: TGCGCCAGCTATCAGGGCACAGATACGCAGTATTTT. As protein: CASYQGTDTQYF.

The genes are TRBV5-4 and TRBJ2-1; maybe TRBD2 (5 bases). The CDR3 has 15 amino acids. Germline V gene data show CDR1 as SGHNT and CDR2 as YYREEE (reference sequence). Between the trimmed V and J ends, which lost 3 bases and 3 bases, there was a span of 13 bases. The CDR3 reads CASSSSLANYNEQFF. In DNA form, the CDR3 reads TGTGCCAGCAGCTCCTCCCTAGCTAACTACAATGAGCAGTTCTTC.

The rearrangement uses TRBV27 and TRBJ2-1, with 12 bases fitting TRBD2. CDR3 size: 17 residues. Germline CDR1 is MNHEY and CDR2 is SMNVEV (reference sequence). V lost 5 bases, J lost 0 bases, and 5 bases stayed unmatched. DNA for the CDR3: TGTGCCAGCAGTAAGACTAGCGGGGGAGGCTCCTACAATGAGCAGTTCTTC. Its translation: CASSKTSGGGSYNEQFF.